This T cell receptor (beta chain) is from a study of circulating CD8 cells and anti-PD-1 response in melanoma. About the research overall: Anti-PD-1 was first-line therapy for about 50% of the 13 patients.

This CDR3 is built from 11 residues. Deletions cut 8 bases from V and 0 bases from J, with 7 bases between. Per the germline V gene, CDR1 is SQVTM and CDR2 is ANQGSEA. Four subsets defined by PD-1 and/or TIGIT were sorted from live CD3+CD8+TCRalphabeta+ cells. Each library started from 15 ng of total RNA using the QIAseq Immune Repertoire TCR panel. From the reads, TCRdb called clonotypes with MiXCR, one entry per CDR3 protein. The sample includes over 350 distinct CDR3 sequences, 2.7% of them seen just once. This clonotype is deemed large (0.1 to 1%). Antigen: not known. Notes on the study in general: Diversity ranked highest in DNEG and lowest in TIGIT subsets. No tumor material was available, so peptide assays assessed reactivity.

The starting material was CD8+ T cells from PBMCs, obtained at baseline or after one month of anti-PD-1 therapy (not recorded which). The V call is TRBV29-1, the J call TRBJ2-5; maybe TRBD1 (5 bases). This clonotype was obtained from a human donor with melanoma. The CDR3 sequence is CSTGNQETQYF. CDR3 DNA: TGCAGCACAGGCAACCAAGAGACCCAGTACTTC.